This is a list of T cell receptor beta chains from one sample in a study of blood T cell repertoires in COVID-19. The table came from immunoSEQ multiplex PCR; TCRdb's copy has only in-frame clones and leaves some out. The repertoire has 450,000 or so clones, less than 95% of them found once; the top ten carry less than 0.75%. The specimen was PBMCs or T cells enriched from blood (not recorded which). Source of these receptors: a man younger than 30 who had recovered from COVID-19. Both conserved end residues are part of each CDR3. A D gene is named only where the DNA matches it firmly. Clone size is given for some rows only: seen once, a few or many times, or a class if the clone is expanded.

clone_size: NA
v_call: TRBV28
d_call: TRBD1
j_call: TRBJ1-1
cdr3_aa: CASSGDSKAFF
cdr3_nt: TGTGCCAGCAGTGGGGACAGCAAAGCTTTCTTT

clone_size: NA
v_call: TRBV5-1
d_call: NA
j_call: TRBJ2-1
cdr3_aa: CASSRTGAGSYNEQFF
cdr3_nt: TGCGCCAGCAGCCGTACAGGGGCGGGGTCCTACAATGAGCAGTTCTTC

clone_size: NA
v_call: TRBV28
d_call: TRBD1
j_call: TRBJ1-2
cdr3_aa: CASSYGTAYGYTF
cdr3_nt: TGTGCCAGCAGCTATGGGACAGCCTATGGCTACACCTTC

clone_size: NA
v_call: TRBV6-2/TRBV6-3
d_call: NA
j_call: TRBJ2-7
cdr3_aa: CASSYSLTGRAYEQYF
cdr3_nt: TGTGCCAGCAGTTACTCCCTTACGGGAAGGGCCTACGAGCAGTACTTC

clone_size: NA
v_call: TRBV29-1
d_call: NA
j_call: TRBJ2-1
cdr3_aa: CSVATGYINEQFF
cdr3_nt: TGCAGCGTTGCGACGGGATATATCAATGAGCAGTTCTTC

clone_size: NA
v_call: TRBV28
d_call: NA
j_call: TRBJ2-1
cdr3_aa: CASSLRRNEQFF
cdr3_nt: TGTGCCAGCAGTTTACGGCGGAATGAGCAGTTCTTC

clone_size: NA
v_call: TRBV5-4
d_call: TRBD2
j_call: TRBJ2-2
cdr3_aa: CASSPGGMETGELFF
cdr3_nt: TGTGCCAGCAGCCCGGGGGGGATGGAGACCGGGGAGCTGTTTTTT

clone_size: NA
v_call: TRBV29-1
d_call: NA
j_call: TRBJ2-5
cdr3_aa: CSAKRVQETQYF
cdr3_nt: TGCAGCGCGAAGCGGGTCCAAGAGACCCAGTACTTC

clone_size: NA
v_call: TRBV6-1
d_call: NA
j_call: TRBJ1-4
cdr3_aa: CASSERGGYEKLFF
cdr3_nt: TGTGCCAGCAGTGAAAGGGGGGGATATGAAAAACTGTTTTTT

clone_size: NA
v_call: TRBV19
d_call: NA
j_call: TRBJ1-6
cdr3_aa: CASSIDLNSQNSPLHF
cdr3_nt: TGTGCCAGTAGTATAGATCTTAACAGCCAGAATTCACCCCTCCACTTT

clone_size: NA
v_call: TRBV5-4
d_call: NA
j_call: TRBJ2-2
cdr3_aa: CASSLAGERGELFF
cdr3_nt: TGTGCCAGCAGCTTGGCGGGGGAGAGGGGGGAGCTGTTTTTT

clone_size: NA
v_call: TRBV12-3/TRBV12-4
d_call: TRBD1
j_call: TRBJ1-1
cdr3_aa: CASSLRQGREAFF
cdr3_nt: TGTGCCAGCAGTCTACGACAGGGAAGGGAAGCTTTCTTT

clone_size: NA
v_call: TRBV5-8
d_call: TRBD1
j_call: TRBJ1-5
cdr3_aa: CASSRQGLGQPQHF
cdr3_nt: TGTGCCAGCAGCCGACAGGGCTTAGGCCAGCCCCAGCATTTT

clone_size: NA
v_call: TRBV6-1
d_call: NA
j_call: TRBJ2-2
cdr3_aa: CASSEKTGRLRTGELFF
cdr3_nt: TGTGCCAGCAGTGAAAAAACAGGGCGCCTTCGAACCGGGGAGCTGTTTTTT

clone_size: NA
v_call: TRBV6-1
d_call: TRBD1
j_call: TRBJ1-2
cdr3_aa: CASSEQGAGGYTF
cdr3_nt: TGTGCCAGCAGTGAACAGGGGGCTGGTGGCTACACCTTC

clone_size: NA
v_call: TRBV25-1
d_call: NA
j_call: TRBJ1-1
cdr3_aa: CASSRGNTEAFF
cdr3_nt: TGTGCCAGCAGCCGGGGGAACACTGAAGCTTTCTTT

clone_size: NA
v_call: TRBV29-1
d_call: NA
j_call: TRBJ1-1
cdr3_aa: CSVEVGQNTEAFF
cdr3_nt: TGCAGCGTTGAGGTCGGACAGAACACTGAAGCTTTCTTT

clone_size: NA
v_call: TRBV28
d_call: NA
j_call: TRBJ2-7
cdr3_aa: CASSFSSYEQYF
cdr3_nt: TGTGCCAGCAGTTTCAGCTCCTACGAGCAGTACTTC

clone_size: NA
v_call: TRBV28
d_call: NA
j_call: TRBJ1-2
cdr3_aa: CASSLGGRVGANGYTF
cdr3_nt: TGTGCCAGCAGTTTGGGTGGGAGGGTCGGAGCGAATGGCTACACCTTC

clone_size: NA
v_call: TRBV9
d_call: NA
j_call: TRBJ1-6
cdr3_aa: CASSADGSSYNSPLHF
cdr3_nt: TGTGCCAGCAGCGCGGACGGGAGCTCCTATAATTCACCCCTCCACTTT

clone_size: once
v_call: TRBV25-1
d_call: TRBD2
j_call: TRBJ2-3
cdr3_aa: CASRERESADTQYF
cdr3_nt: TGTGCCAGCAGGGAGCGGGAAAGTGCAGATACGCAGTATTTT

clone_size: NA
v_call: TRBV7-9
d_call: NA
j_call: TRBJ2-7
cdr3_aa: CASSFSFYEQYF
cdr3_nt: TGTGCCAGCAGCTTTAGCTTTTACGAGCAGTACTTC

clone_size: NA
v_call: TRBV5-4
d_call: TRBD1
j_call: TRBJ1-2
cdr3_aa: CASSFSGTGDLGYTF
cdr3_nt: TGTGCCAGCAGCTTCTCCGGGACAGGTGACTTGGGCTACACCTTC

clone_size: NA
v_call: TRBV6-5
d_call: NA
j_call: TRBJ1-4
cdr3_aa: CASRGDRLNEKLFF
cdr3_nt: TGTGCCAGCAGGGGAGACAGGCTTAATGAAAAACTGTTTTTT

clone_size: NA
v_call: TRBV2
d_call: NA
j_call: TRBJ2-7
cdr3_aa: CASSDSDSYEQYF
cdr3_nt: TGTGCCAGCAGTGACAGCGACTCCTACGAGCAGTACTTC

clone_size: NA
v_call: TRBV6-4
d_call: NA
j_call: TRBJ1-6
cdr3_aa: CASRSGGSPLHF
cdr3_nt: TGTGCCAGCAGGTCGGGGGGATCACCCCTCCACTTT

clone_size: NA
v_call: TRBV5-1
d_call: TRBD2
j_call: TRBJ2-5
cdr3_aa: CASTSGLGGETQYF
cdr3_nt: TGCGCCAGCACCTCGGGGTTGGGAGGGGAGACCCAGTACTTC

clone_size: few
v_call: TRBV6-5
d_call: TRBD1
j_call: TRBJ1-2
cdr3_aa: CASGRDRDNYGYTF
cdr3_nt: TGTGCCAGCGGGCGGGACAGGGATAACTATGGCTACACCTTC

clone_size: once
v_call: TRBV5-1
d_call: TRBD1
j_call: TRBJ2-2
cdr3_aa: CASRDRVAVTGELFF
cdr3_nt: TGCGCCAGCAGGGACAGGGTGGCTGTCACCGGGGAGCTGTTTTTT

clone_size: NA
v_call: TRBV11-2
d_call: NA
j_call: TRBJ2-5
cdr3_aa: CASSLGRLETQYF
cdr3_nt: TGTGCCAGCAGCTTAGGTCGGTTGGAGACCCAGTACTTC

clone_size: NA
v_call: TRBV7-2
d_call: TRBD1
j_call: TRBJ1-1
cdr3_aa: CASSFRGQWGEAFF
cdr3_nt: TGTGCCAGCAGCTTTCGGGGACAGTGGGGTGAAGCTTTCTTT

clone_size: NA
v_call: TRBV4-1
d_call: NA
j_call: TRBJ1-1
cdr3_aa: CASSQVWAGLKAFF
cdr3_nt: TGCGCCAGCAGCCAAGTTTGGGCGGGACTGAAAGCTTTCTTT

clone_size: once
v_call: TRBV18
d_call: NA
j_call: TRBJ2-1
cdr3_aa: CASSPRRENEQFF
cdr3_nt: TGTGCCAGCTCACCAAGGCGGGAAAATGAGCAGTTCTTC

clone_size: NA
v_call: TRBV30
d_call: TRBD1
j_call: TRBJ1-1
cdr3_aa: CAGNRGQGTEAFF
cdr3_nt: TGTGCCGGTAACAGGGGGCAGGGGACTGAAGCTTTCTTT

clone_size: NA
v_call: TRBV5-6
d_call: TRBD2
j_call: TRBJ2-7
cdr3_aa: CASSPSLAGAYEQYF
cdr3_nt: TGTGCCAGCAGCCCCTCCCTAGCGGGGGCCTACGAGCAGTACTTC

clone_size: once
v_call: TRBV7-6
d_call: NA
j_call: TRBJ1-2
cdr3_aa: CASSPPEGGGYTF
cdr3_nt: TGTGCCAGCAGTCCGCCGGAAGGAGGTGGCTACACCTTC

clone_size: NA
v_call: TRBV11-2
d_call: NA
j_call: TRBJ1-2
cdr3_aa: CASSLGGERSVSWF
cdr3_nt: TGTGCCAGCAGCTTAGGGGGGGAACGGTCGGTTTCATGGTTT